The 23 T cell receptor beta chains below come from one sample, sequenced in a study of lymphopenia after photon versus proton radiotherapy. The data were produced by immunoSEQ multiplex PCR, yet TCRdb's version contains in-frame clones alone and is incomplete. The sample includes fewer than 45,000 clones, about 86% of them seen just once. The sample here was peripheral blood, taken from a patient treated with proton-based radiotherapy. The receptors were gathered from a woman between 65 and 79 years old with pancreatic cancer. Some clones in this sample may be carry-over from other donors' samples.

The CDR3 nucleotides are TGTGCCAGCAGCCCGGAAGAAGGCCTCGGCGAAGCTTTCTTT. Its translation: CASSPEEGLGEAFF. The chain links TRBV14 to TRBJ1-1; no reliable D call. The CDR3 has 14 residues. V was clipped by 4 bases and J by 8 bases, with 17 bases between them. The germline CDR1 and CDR2 sequences are SGHDN and FVKESK.

The rearrangement links TRBV30 to TRBJ2-3; TRBD2 aligns across 11 bases. The V gene's germline CDR1 is GTSNPN and CDR2 SVGIG (reference sequence). The CDR3 consists of 14 residues. J gave up 7 bases and V 4 bases, and 7 bases lay outside the gene matches. The CDR3 spells CAWTTSGNVNTQYF. DNA for the CDR3: TGTGCCTGGACGACTAGCGGGAATGTAAATACGCAGTATTTT.

In nucleotides, the CDR3 is TGTGCCAGCAGTGAAACGCAGGGAAACTATGGCTACACCTTC. This sequence encodes CASSETQGNYGYTF. The J gene is TRBJ1-2, the V gene TRBV6-1; D might be TRBD1 (5 bases). The germline V gene encodes CDR1 MNHNS and CDR2 SASEGT. The CDR3 is made up of 14 amino acids. Trimming took off 2 bases at V and 2 bases at J, with 9 bases between the two ends.

The chain uses TRBV6-6 and TRBJ2-4; TRBD1 matches 8 bases. Per the germline V gene, CDR1 is MNHNY and CDR2 is SVGAGI (reference sequence). The CDR3 has 15 residues. Trimming removed 3 bases from V and 8 bases from J; junction bases left unmatched: 9. The CDR3, as DNA: TGTGCCAGCAGTTATCAGGACAGGGCGGGTGACATTCAGTACTTC. Its protein is CASSYQDRAGDIQYF.

The chain is built from TRBV10-3 and TRBJ1-1, with no clear D. The germline gives CDR1 ENHRY, CDR2 SYGVKD. The CDR3 contains 13 residues. Trimming took 4 bases from V and 4 from J, leaving 10 bases between them. CDR3 nucleotides: TGTGCCATCAGTGGTCCGGGAGGCACTGAAGCTTTCTTT. It is translated as CAISGPGGTEAFF.

The table lists this clone with a count of one. CDR3 residues: CAISEEASPLHF. DNA of the CDR3: TGTGCCATCAGTGAGGAGGCCTCACCCCTCCACTTT. The V and J genes are TRBV10-3 and TRBJ1-6; no clear D. Looked up from germline, CDR1 is ENHRY and CDR2 is SYGVKD. V was shortened by 2 bases and J by 10 bases, with 6 bases between the two germline ends. The length of the CDR3 is 12 residues.

This chain connects TRBV28 to TRBJ1-1; a possible D gene is TRBD1 (6 bases). Germline V gene lookup returns CDR1 MDHEN and CDR2 SYDVKM. The length of the CDR3 is 14 residues. The V end was cut by 3 bases, the J end by 5 bases, with 13 bases between. The CDR3: CASSFGRGRTEAFF. CDR3 nucleotide sequence: TGTGCCAGCAGTTTTGGCAGGGGAAGGACTGAAGCTTTCTTT.

As concerns this clone: One end of the junction is discordant with germline, which a read error may explain. The chain joins TRBV5-1 to TRBJ2-3, with 9 nucleotides matching TRBD2. The CDR3 spans 17 residues. CDR1 and CDR2 (germline): SGHRS, YFSETQ. The CDR3 bases are TGCGCCAGCACCTTGAGCGGGAGGTCCTCCTTGGGGGATACGCAGTATTTT. Amino acid sequence: CASTLSGRSSLGDTQYF.

J is TRBJ1-5 and V is TRBV28; 7 nucleotides match TRBD1. Germline-derived CDR1 and CDR2 are MDHEN and SYDVKM. V shed 8 bases and J 6 bases; nucleotides not matched to a gene: 4. The CDR3 runs 12 residues. CDR3 coding DNA: TGTGCCAGCTCCAGGGGGAGTCAGCCCCAGCATTTT. This translates into CASSRGSQPQHF.

The V and J genes are TRBV7-9 and TRBJ2-1, with 10 bases aligning to TRBD2. With V trimmed by 6 bases and J by 5 bases, 10 bases remained unmatched. The CDR3 contains 16 residues. The germline V gene has CDR1 SEHNR and CDR2 FQNEAQ (reference sequence). The CDR3 DNA follows: TGTGCCAGCAGGTCTTGGGGGCTAGCGGGAGACAATGAGCAGTTCTTC. Translated: CASRSWGLAGDNEQFF.

The V gene is TRBV5-1, the J gene TRBJ2-2; possible D gene TRBD2, 5 bases. Trimming took 1 base from V and 0 from J, leaving 7 bases between them. The germline CDR1 and CDR2 sequences are SGHRS and YFSETQ. The CDR3 length is 15 residues. Here the CDR3 DNA reads TGCGCCAGCAGCTTGATCGGGGCGAACACCGGGGAGCTGTTTTTT. Residues: CASSLIGANTGELFF.

This chain uses TRBV19 with TRBJ2-7; perhaps D is TRBD1 or TRBD2 (7 bases each). Trimming removed 4 bases from V and 6 bases from J, with 16 bases in between. In germline, CDR1 is LNHDA, CDR2 SQIVND (reference sequence). CDR3 length: 14 amino acids. CDR3 in DNA: TGTGCCAGTAGTAGACCAGACAGGGAGGGCGAGCAGTACTTC. Protein sequence: CASSRPDREGEQYF.

This clone has a single count. This sequence joins TRBV5-4 and TRBJ2-5; the match to TRBD1 covers 7 bases. V was pared by 4 bases and J by 0 bases, with 6 bases of the junction left unmatched. The CDR3 loop spans 15 amino acids. Germline V gene lookup returns CDR1 SGHNT and CDR2 YYREEE (reference sequence). The CDR3 reads CASSPGQAHQETQYF. The DNA of the CDR3 is TGTGCCAGCAGCCCTGGACAGGCCCACCAAGAGACCCAGTACTTC. Variable domain in full (rest from reference TRBV5-4 and TRBJ2-5): ETGVTQSPTHLIKTRGQQVTLRCSSQSGHNTVSWYQQALGQGPQFIFQYYREEENGRGNFPPRFSGLQFPNYSSELNVNALELDDSALYLCASSPGQAHQETQYFGPGTRLLVL.

This sequence joins TRBV5-1 and TRBJ2-3, with 7 nucleotides matching TRBD2. Unmatched junction bases numbered 4, after V lost 3 bases and J lost 0 bases. The germline V gene encodes CDR1 SGHRS and CDR2 YFSETQ. CDR3 length: 15 residues. The DNA for the CDR3 is TGCGCCAGCAGCTCCACTAGCGCGAGCACAGATACGCAGTATTTT. The encoded protein is CASSSTSASTDTQYF.

V usage is TRBV28 and J usage is TRBJ2-7; D is perhaps TRBD2 (5 bases). The CDR3 spans 14 residues. The germline V gene encodes CDR1 MDHEN and CDR2 SYDVKM. V was pared by 5 bases and J by 0 bases, with 11 bases between. The chain's CDR3 is CASSGGWVSYEQYF. The CDR3 DNA is TGTGCCAGCAGTGGCGGGTGGGTCTCCTACGAGCAGTACTTC.

Only a few counts were recorded for this clone. This chain connects TRBV28 to TRBJ2-1; D gene unclear. CDR1 is MDHEN and CDR2 is SYDVKM in the germline V gene. CDR3 length: 16 amino acids. V gave up 10 bases and J gave up 0 bases, with 19 bases separating them. DNA of the CDR3: TGTGCCACCGCAAAAAAGTCGTTGAGCTCCTACAATGAGCAGTTCTTC. Protein product: CATAKKSLSSYNEQFF.

The genes are TRBV11-2 and TRBJ2-1; 8 positions match TRBD1. The CDR3 covers 15 residues. Germline lookup yields CDR1 SGHAT and CDR2 FQNNGV. V lost 5 bases, J lost 4 bases, and 7 bases stayed unmatched. The CDR3 sequence: CASSRDRGLYNEQFF. As DNA, the CDR3 is TGTGCCAGCAGCCGCGACAGGGGTCTATACAATGAGCAGTTCTTC.

The rearrangement uses TRBV6-5 and TRBJ2-7, with D tentatively TRBD2 (6 bases). Trimming cost V 5 bases and J 2 bases, with 13 bases left between them. The CDR3 runs to 14 residues. The V gene's germline CDR1 is MNHEY and CDR2 SVGAGI. CDR3 loop: CASSRGLSTYEQYF. In DNA form, the CDR3 reads TGTGCCAGCAGTAGGGGACTTTCCACCTACGAGCAGTACTTC.

This clone was observed a single time. This chain uses TRBV14 with TRBJ2-7; D not certain. V lost 1 base to trimming and J lost 2 bases, with 3 bases between them. The germline V gene has CDR1 SGHDN and CDR2 FVKESK. This CDR3 is 12 amino acids long. The CDR3 sequence: CASSQGTYEQYF. CDR3 coding DNA: TGTGCCAGCAGCCAAGGAACCTACGAGCAGTACTTC.

J is TRBJ1-5 and V is TRBV28, with D unresolved. V lost 2 bases and J 0 bases, leaving 20 bases between the germline ends. Germline V gene lookup returns CDR1 MDHEN and CDR2 SYDVKM. CDR3 length: 19 amino acids. The CDR3 is CASSLTGLMADPSNQPQHF. In nucleotides, the CDR3 is TGTGCCAGCAGTTTAACGGGTTTAATGGCAGATCCTAGCAATCAGCCCCAGCATTTT.

This sequence joins TRBV19 and TRBJ1-2; a possible D gene is TRBD1 (5 bases). Germline V gene lookup returns CDR1 LNHDA and CDR2 SQIVND (reference sequence). V dropped 5 bases and J dropped 10 bases, with 17 bases sitting between them. This CDR3 comprises 13 residues. For the CDR3, the DNA is TGTGCCAGTAGTCCACGGACGGCGGGGACCTACACCTTC. It encodes CASSPRTAGTYTF.

The table lists this clone with a few counts. In DNA form, the CDR3 reads TGTGCCAGCAGCTTTCCGGGACAGATGAACACTGAAGCTTTCTTT. Residues: CASSFPGQMNTEAFF. This sequence joins TRBV7-9 and TRBJ1-1; 7 bases agree with TRBD1. After removal of 3 bases from V and 0 bases from J, the junction contained 4 bases not matched to a gene. CDR1 and CDR2 from the germline V gene are SEHNR and FQNEAQ (reference sequence). The CDR3 spans 15 residues.

The V call is TRBV2, the J call TRBJ1-1, with D hard to call. Germline CDR1 SNHLY, CDR2 FYNNEI. The CDR3 has 13 residues. With 3 bases removed from V and 3 bases from J, the gap between germline ends came to 8 bases. CDR3 amino acids: CASSENGYTEAFF. CDR3 coding DNA: TGTGCCAGCAGTGAGAATGGTTACACTGAAGCTTTCTTT.